Below, 9 T cell receptor beta chains from the same sample are listed, as sequenced in a study of beta chain features in type 1 diabetes. These receptors' antigens are unknown. Isolated RNA was reverse transcribed in full, so expressed TCRB transcripts were sequenced. Some clones are missing from TCRdb's copy, which holds only in-frame ones; the method was immunoSEQ multiplex PCR. The sample has 120,000 to 150,000 clones; less than 15% are singletons. Overall study results and limits: Among patients with Type 1 diabetes, TCRB CDR3s were moderately but significantly shorter in every one of the four CD4+ subsets.

Sequences were obtained from central memory CD4+ T cells from blood. These receptors were obtained from a man in his late teens or twenties with type 1 diabetes.

This clone was counted at least ten times. The chain is built from TRBV10-3 and TRBJ1-1; TRBD1 might be the D (6 bases). This CDR3 contains 12 residues. Germline V CDR1 and CDR2: ENHRY, SYGVKD. Trimming cost V 6 bases and J 8 bases, with 13 bases left between them. The CDR3 DNA is TGTGCCATCAGCCAGGCACAGGGAGAAGCTTTCTTT. Translation: CAISQAQGEAFF.

The chain combines TRBV5-1 with TRBJ2-1, with 7 bases lining up with TRBD2. With 5 bases clipped from V and 4 bases from J, the junction kept 6 bases outside the gene matches. CDR1 is SGHRS, CDR2 YFSETQ, per germline. CDR3 length equals 14 residues. The CDR3 protein is CASRGGGNYNEQFF. CDR3 nucleotides: TGCGCCAGCAGGGGCGGGGGAAATTACAATGAGCAGTTCTTC.

The table lists this clone with a few counts. The chain has TRBV11-3 and TRBJ2-3; 9 bases fit TRBD2. This CDR3 is built from 14 residues. V lost 5 bases, J lost 6 bases, and 6 bases stayed unmatched. CDR1 is SGHNT and CDR2 is YENEEA in the germline V gene. In DNA form, the CDR3 reads TGTGCCAGCAGCCCCGACCTAGCGGGGGATACGCAGTATTTT. Translated, it gives CASSPDLAGDTQYF.

A few counts support this clone. The V call is TRBV29-1, the J call TRBJ2-1; tentative D call: TRBD2 (6 bases). The CDR3 covers 11 residues. Trimming left V 0 bases short and J 15 bases short, with 12 bases between. Germline values: CDR1 SQVTM, CDR2 ANQGSEA. The CDR3: CSVEELAQGFF. CDR3 DNA: TGCAGCGTTGAAGAACTAGCTCAAGGGTTCTTC.

The chain carries TRBV27 and TRBJ2-7; D remains unclear. The ends were cut back, 6 bases at V and 3 bases at J, with 9 bases in the middle. This CDR3 is 12 amino acids long. Germline values: CDR1 MNHEY, CDR2 SMNVEV (reference sequence). The CDR3 protein is CASSYNSYEQYF. Here the CDR3 DNA reads TGTGCCAGCAGCTATAATAGCTACGAGCAGTACTTC.

In this sample, this clone turned up a few times. The rearrangement links TRBV9 to TRBJ2-1; D perhaps matches TRBD1 (6 bases). V lost 1 base to trimming and J lost 4 bases, with 15 bases between them. This CDR3 spans 16 amino acids. Germline V gene data show CDR1 as SGDLS and CDR2 as YYNGEE. Written as DNA, the CDR3 is TGTGCCAGCAGCGTATTGGCAGGGGAAGGGTACAATGAGCAGTTCTTC. As protein: CASSVLAGEGYNEQFF.

CDR3 nucleotide sequence: TGTGCCGTTGACAGGGGTCTGAACACTGAAGCTTTCTTT. It translates to CAVDRGLNTEAFF. V gene TRBV10-3 combines with J gene TRBJ1-1, with 8 nucleotides matching TRBD1. V gave up 11 bases and J gave up 0 bases; unmatched junction bases: 5. From germline, CDR1 is ENHRY and CDR2 SYGVKD. The CDR3 loop spans 13 amino acids.

This clone was detected a few times. The chain has TRBV9 and TRBJ2-7; TRBD1 aligns across 8 bases. With V trimmed by 4 bases and J by 0 bases, 3 bases remained unmatched. Germline lookup yields CDR1 SGDLS and CDR2 YYNGEE. This CDR3 spans 14 amino acids. For the CDR3, the DNA is TGTGCCAGCAGCCCGACAGGGGACTCCTACGAGCAGTACTTC. Translating it yields CASSPTGDSYEQYF.

The rearrangement links TRBV18 to TRBJ2-7; weak D call: TRBD1 (5 bases). Germline values: CDR1 KGHSH, CDR2 LQKENI. Trimming left V 2 bases short and J 7 bases short, with 18 bases between. This CDR3 has 15 residues. CDR3 DNA: TGTGCCAGCTCACCAATATTAGACAGCCTTGGGGAGCAGTACTTC. Translation: CASSPILDSLGEQYF.